The 31 T cell receptor beta chains reported below all come from one sample, sequenced in a study of blood T cell repertoires in COVID-19. Clones were sequenced by immunoSEQ multiplex PCR, and TCRdb holds only the in-frame ones, with some missing. The sample has roughly 110,000 clones, around nine tenths seen once. Sequenced sample: peripheral blood. These receptors all come from a woman in her seventies who had recovered from COVID-19.

This clone was found once. This chain joins TRBV7-2 and TRBJ2-5; the D gene is possibly TRBD2 (5 bases). CDR3 length: 17 residues. Germline values: CDR1 SGHTA, CDR2 FQGNSA. V lost 5 bases, J lost 2 bases, and 21 bases lay in between. The CDR3: CASSTHGWEYTQETQYF. CDR3 sequence (DNA): TGTGCCAGCAGCACTCACGGGTGGGAGTATACGCAAGAGACCCAGTACTTC.

This chain links TRBV27 with TRBJ2-1; weak D call: TRBD2 (6 bases). V dropped 3 bases and J dropped 2 bases, with 11 bases sitting between them. Germline V gene data show CDR1 as MNHEY and CDR2 as SMNVEV (reference sequence). This CDR3 contains 15 residues. The CDR3 DNA follows: TGTGCCAGCAGTTTTAACCCGGGAGCCTACAATGAGCAGTTCTTC. Translating it yields CASSFNPGAYNEQFF.

The chain combines TRBV10-3 with TRBJ1-5, with D uncertain. With 4 bases removed from V and 1 base from J, the gap between germline ends came to 8 bases. Per germline, CDR1 ENHRY and CDR2 SYGVKD. This CDR3 comprises 14 residues. Here the CDR3 reads CAISVGRSNQPQHF. The CDR3 DNA reads TGTGCCATCAGTGTGGGGAGGAGCAATCAGCCCCAGCATTTT.

The gene calls are TRBV7-2 and TRBJ2-7; TRBD1 agrees at 7 bases. J was trimmed by 1 base and V by 6 bases; bases with no gene match: 6. CDR1 and CDR2 from the germline V gene are SGHTA and FQGNSA. The CDR3 spans 14 residues. CDR3 sequence reads: CASSPRQGSYEQYF. CDR3 DNA sequence: TGTGCCAGCAGTCCTCGACAGGGATCCTACGAGCAGTACTTC.

This clone was picked up one time. The V call is TRBV6-5, the J call TRBJ1-1; 8 positions match TRBD1. This CDR3 spans 14 amino acids. The junction had 6 bases not matched to a gene; V was cut back by 6 bases and J by 3 bases. The germline V gene has CDR1 MNHEY and CDR2 SVGAGI. CDR3 amino acids: CASSRGLADTEAFF. CDR3 DNA: TGTGCCAGCAGCAGGGGGCTAGCGGACACTGAAGCTTTCTTT.

The V call is TRBV24-1, the J call TRBJ2-5; 8 bases are a match to TRBD1. The CDR3 covers 17 residues. V gave up 0 bases and J gave up 4 bases; unmatched junction bases: 9. The germline V gene encodes CDR1 KGHDR and CDR2 SFDVKD. DNA for the CDR3: TGTGCCACCAGTGATTTGGAAGGCAGGGGGCGTGGAGAGACCCAGTACTTC. Residues: CATSDLEGRGRGETQYF.

The V and J genes are TRBV5-1 and TRBJ2-1, with TRBD1 identical over 8 bases. The CDR3 loop spans 17 amino acids. V was pared by 0 bases and J by 1 base, with 6 bases of the junction left unmatched. Germline V gene data show CDR1 as SGHRS and CDR2 as YFSETQ. In DNA form, the CDR3 reads TGCGCCAGCAGCTTGGGGTCAGGGGGCTATTCCTACAATGAGCAGTTCTTC. Translated, it gives CASSLGSGGYSYNEQFF. The whole variable domain, filled in from reference TRBV5-1 and TRBJ2-1, reads KAGVTQTPRYLIKTRGQQVTLSCSPISGHRSVSWYQQTPGQGLQFLFEYFSETQRNKGNFPGRFSGRQFSNSRSEMNVSTLELGDSALYLCASSLGSGGYSYNEQFFGPGTRLTVL.

The chain couples TRBV6-6 to TRBJ1-5; 8 nucleotides align to TRBD1. The CDR3 is 12 amino acids. Trimming took 10 bases from V and 6 from J; bases not matched to a gene: 5. In germline, CDR1 is MNHNY, CDR2 SVGAGI (reference sequence). The CDR3 DNA reads TGTGCCACCGGGACAGGTTTTCAGCCCCAGCATTTT. Protein sequence: CATGTGFQPQHF.

The chain links TRBV2 to TRBJ1-4; a possible D gene is TRBD1 (6 bases). Trimming left V 5 bases short and J 1 base short, with 14 bases between. The CDR3 has 16 residues. In germline, CDR1 is SNHLY, CDR2 FYNNEI. The CDR3 loop reads CASSPHRAGTNEKLFF. CDR3 DNA sequence: TGTGCCAGCAGTCCCCACAGGGCCGGAACTAATGAAAAACTGTTTTTT.

The chain is built from TRBV19 and TRBJ1-5; the match to TRBD1 covers 10 bases. Trimming at V came to 7 bases and at J to 7 bases, leaving 10 bases not matched to a gene. Germline V lookup: CDR1 LNHDA, CDR2 SQIVND (reference sequence). The CDR3 contains 15 residues. The CDR3: CASTARQGAEQPQHF. The CDR3 nucleotides read TGTGCCAGTACTGCCCGACAGGGGGCGGAACAGCCCCAGCATTTT.

This clone was detected only once. The chain employs TRBV9 and TRBJ2-3; no clear D gene. This CDR3 is 14 amino acids long. Germline V gene sequence: CDR1 SGDLS, CDR2 YYNGEE. V lost 3 bases and J lost 2, with 10 bases in between. The CDR3 DNA is TGTGCCAGCAGCGAGCGACCCGTCACAGATACGCAGTATTTT. It is translated as CASSERPVTDTQYF.

This chain joins TRBV16 and TRBJ2-1; 11 positions match TRBD2. Per germline, CDR1 KGHSY and CDR2 FQNENV. The J segment lost 10 bases and the V segment lost 7 bases, leaving 15 bases of the junction unmatched. This CDR3 has 16 residues. As DNA, the CDR3 is TGTGCCAGCACGCGAGCGAGGACTAGCGGGTCCCTCGAGCAGTTCTTC. This sequence encodes CASTRARTSGSLEQFF.

This chain links TRBV3-1 (or the pseudogene TRBV3-2) with TRBJ2-7; TRBD1 matches 7 bases. V dropped 5 bases and J dropped 3; count of bases not matched to a gene: 7. Germline CDR1 LGHDT, CDR2 YNNKEL (reference sequence). The CDR3 has 14 residues. CDR3 coding DNA: TGTGCCAGCAGCAATACAGGGGTGATCTACGAGCAGTACTTC. Translation: CASSNTGVIYEQYF.

This clone was detected only a few times. Other DNA sequences within the sample encode an identical CDR3. The chain has TRBV16 and TRBJ1-2; D not certain. This CDR3 contains 12 residues. V shed 5 bases and J shed 8 bases, with 12 bases lying between them. Germline loops: CDR1 KGHSY, CDR2 FQNENV. The CDR3 bases are TGTGCCAGCAGCTCCTCAGGAGGGGGCTACACCTTC. Translation: CASSSSGGGYTF.

The chain employs TRBV6-2 or TRBV6-3 and TRBJ2-5; D is unresolved. The CDR3 is 11 amino acids. Germline V gene lookup returns CDR1 MNHEY and CDR2 SVGEGT. V lost 2 bases and J lost 5, with 3 bases in between. The CDR3 DNA reads TGTGCCAGCAGTTACCCGGAGACCCAGTACTTC. Translation gives CASSYPETQYF.

This clone was observed once. The rearrangement joins TRBV5-1 to TRBJ2-2, with 9 positions matching TRBD2. Germline V gene sequence: CDR1 SGHRS, CDR2 YFSETQ. The CDR3 length is 15 residues. With V trimmed by 7 bases and J by 8 bases, 12 bases remained unmatched. For the CDR3, the DNA is TGCGCCAGCTCTCGGGTAGCGGGAGTCGGTGGGGAGCTGTTTTTT. It codes for CASSRVAGVGGELFF. Full variable domain (outside the CDR3, taken from reference TRBV5-1 and TRBJ2-2): KAGVTQTPRYLIKTRGQQVTLSCSPISGHRSVSWYQQTPGQGLQFLFEYFSETQRNKGNFPGRFSGRQFSNSRSEMNVSTLELGDSALYLCASSRVAGVGGELFFGEGSRLTVL.

This chain connects TRBV24-1 to TRBJ1-5, with 8 bases fitting TRBD1. With V trimmed by 2 bases and J by 5 bases, 4 bases remained unmatched. CDR1 and CDR2 (germline): KGHDR, SFDVKD. The CDR3 spans 15 residues. The CDR3 region has the DNA TGTGCCACCAGTGATTCACAGGGGGGGCATCAGCCCCAGCATTTT. Encoded protein: CATSDSQGGHQPQHF.

The chain joins TRBV11-1 to TRBJ1-1, with TRBD1 identical over 9 bases. This CDR3 spans 16 amino acids. The V and J ends lost 10 bases and 1 base, in that order; junction bases with no gene match: 13. The germline gives CDR1 SGHAT, CDR2 FQDESV (reference sequence). The CDR3 loop reads CATASGTGKGNTEAFF. The DNA for the CDR3 is TGTGCCACCGCCTCTGGGACAGGGAAGGGGAACACTGAAGCTTTCTTT.

The chain carries TRBV9 and TRBJ1-3, with TRBD1 matching 9 bases. Germline V gene sequence: CDR1 SGDLS, CDR2 YYNGEE. The length of the CDR3 is 16 residues. V lost 2 bases to trimming and J lost 4 bases; unmatched junction nucleotides: 7. The CDR3 protein is CASSVAQGAQGNTIYF. The CDR3 DNA sequence: TGTGCCAGCAGCGTTGCACAGGGGGCGCAGGGAAACACCATATATTTT.

Worth noting for this clone: An end of the junction differs from the germline gene, which may be a read error. The chain combines TRBV19 with TRBJ2-2, with 7 bases matching TRBD1. The CDR3 contains 14 residues. CDR1 is LNHDA and CDR2 is SQIVND in the germline V gene (reference sequence). CDR3 loop: CTSKWTGNTGELFF. Here the CDR3 DNA reads TGTACCAGTAAGTGGACAGGGAACACCGGGGAGCTGTTTTTT.

This chain uses TRBV2 with TRBJ2-1; 15 nucleotides match TRBD2. CDR3 length: 13 amino acids. Trimming removed 6 bases from V and 14 bases from J; junction bases left unmatched: 5. The germline V gene encodes CDR1 SNHLY and CDR2 FYNNEI. The CDR3 loop reads CASRAGTSGRKFF. The CDR3 DNA sequence: TGTGCCAGCAGGGCCGGGACTAGCGGGAGGAAGTTCTTC. Variable domain in full (rest from reference TRBV2 and TRBJ2-1): EPEVTQTPSHQVTQMGQEVILRCVPISNHLYFYWYRQILGQKVEFLVSFYNNEISEKSEIFDDQFSVERPDGSNFTLKIRSTKLEDSAMYFCASRAGTSGRKFFGPGTRLTVL.

The rearrangement uses TRBV28 and TRBJ2-3; 9 nucleotides align to TRBD2. Germline V gene data show CDR1 as MDHEN and CDR2 as SYDVKM. This CDR3 region has 16 residues. Unmatched junction bases numbered 13, after V lost 8 bases and J lost 4 bases. The CDR3 bases are TGTGCCAGCGGGGCGATTAGCGGGAGTTTTGCAGATACGCAGTATTTT. Translating gives CASGAISGSFADTQYF.

CDR3 bases: TGTGCCAGCAGTTACTCTCCCAATCCCTCTGGAAACACCATATATTTT. Its translation is CASSYSPNPSGNTIYF. This chain uses TRBV6-5 with TRBJ1-3; D unresolved. CDR1 MNHEY and CDR2 SVGAGI come from the germline V gene. The ends were cut back, 0 bases at V and 0 bases at J, with 9 bases in the middle. This CDR3 contains 16 residues.

This clone has just one count. The chain has TRBV7-9 and TRBJ2-7, with a tentative D call TRBD1 (5 bases). This CDR3 has 13 amino acids. Trimming stripped 1 base from V and 7 bases from J, with 11 bases between. In germline, CDR1 is SEHNR, CDR2 FQNEAQ (reference sequence). For the CDR3, the DNA is TGTGCCAGCAGCTTAGGCGGTCGACAGGAGCAGTACTTC. Translated: CASSLGGRQEQYF.

J is TRBJ2-7 and V is TRBV28; possibly TRBD2 for D (6 bases). Between the trimmed V and J ends, which lost 2 bases and 3 bases, there was a span of 17 bases. This CDR3 spans 16 amino acids. Per germline, CDR1 MDHEN and CDR2 SYDVKM. CDR3 bases: TGTGCCAGCAGTTTAGGAGGGCCAAACCCCCGCTACGAGCAGTACTTC. Its protein is CASSLGGPNPRYEQYF.

This chain connects TRBV3-1 (or the pseudogene TRBV3-2) to TRBJ2-1; no definite D call. Trimming pared 5 bases from V and 8 bases from J, leaving 16 bases between. This CDR3 is built from 14 residues. The germline V gene has CDR1 LGHDT and CDR2 YNNKEL (reference sequence). The CDR3 sequence is CASSFPSGEDEQFF. CDR3 bases: TGTGCCAGCAGCTTCCCCTCTGGCGAGGATGAGCAGTTCTTC.

This clone was seen more than once but under ten times. This chain connects TRBV5-4 to TRBJ2-1; D might be TRBD2 (6 bases). The V and J ends lost 4 bases and 7 bases respectively, with 21 bases between them. The CDR3 extends over 16 amino acids. Germline CDR1 SGHNT, CDR2 YYREEE (reference sequence). The CDR3, as DNA: TGTGCCAGCAGCCCGAGTCCTACCCAGACTAGAAATGAGCAGTTCTTC. This sequence encodes CASSPSPTQTRNEQFF.

The rearrangement uses TRBV6-1 and TRBJ1-1; D possibly corresponds to TRBD1 (5 bases). V was cut by 1 base and J by 9 bases, with 15 bases left in between. CDR1 is MNHNS, CDR2 SASEGT, per germline. This CDR3 comprises 14 residues. CDR3 protein: CASSEVRWAGKAFF. Here the CDR3 DNA reads TGTGCCAGCAGTGAAGTTCGGTGGGCAGGGAAAGCTTTCTTT.

The V call is TRBV5-1, the J call TRBJ2-7, with 9 bases matching TRBD2. There are 15 residues in the CDR3. V lost 4 bases to trimming and J lost 4 bases; unmatched junction nucleotides: 9. The germline gives CDR1 SGHRS, CDR2 YFSETQ. The CDR3 nucleotides are TGCGCCAGCAGCGATTTAGCGGGAGTCGGTTACGAGCAGTACTTC. Protein product: CASSDLAGVGYEQYF.

This clone was picked up one time. V and J are TRBV5-4 and TRBJ1-6; D is perhaps TRBD1 (6 bases). V was shortened by 4 bases and J by 7 bases, with 18 bases between the two germline ends. The CDR3 is 16 amino acids. Germline loops: CDR1 SGHNT, CDR2 YYREEE (reference sequence). CDR3 in amino acids: CASSARQAVGNSPLHF. The DNA of the CDR3 is TGTGCCAGCAGCGCCCGACAGGCGGTGGGCAATTCACCCCTCCACTTT. The full variable domain, its missing parts supplied by reference TRBV5-4 and TRBJ1-6, is ETGVTQSPTHLIKTRGQQVTLRCSSQSGHNTVSWYQQALGQGPQFIFQYYREEENGRGNFPPRFSGLQFPNYSSELNVNALELDDSALYLCASSARQAVGNSPLHFGNGTRLTVT.

The chain is built from TRBV10-3 and TRBJ2-7, with D perhaps matching TRBD2 (6 bases). V shed 0 bases and J shed 6 bases, with 9 bases lying between them. Germline loops: CDR1 ENHRY, CDR2 SYGVKD. The CDR3 loop spans 13 amino acids. CDR3 amino acids: CAISESRDGEQYF. The CDR3, as DNA: TGTGCCATCAGTGAGTCGCGGGATGGCGAGCAGTACTTC.